These T cell receptor beta chains were read from a single sample in a study of shared T cell receptors in the human thymus. Sequencing used immunoSEQ multiplex PCR; TCRdb keeps in-frame clones, though not all of them. The repertoire holds approximately 760,000 clones, with 70% to 90% as singletons. The sample was also reused in another study, on human thymus T cells.

Material: thymocytes. The source of these receptors is a girl in the first two years of life with a congenital heart defect. Both conserved end residues are part of each CDR3. Fields, in order: clone size, D gene, V gene, J gene, CDR3 protein, CDR3 DNA. The D gene is left open where the match is weak. Clone size appears in some rows only: once, few, many, or a class for an expanded clone.

clone size: NA
D gene: NA
V gene: TRBV29-1
J gene: TRBJ2-2
CDR3 protein: CSVDWEETGELFF
CDR3 DNA: TGCAGCGTTGATTGGGAGGAAACCGGGGAGCTGTTTTTT

clone size: once
D gene: TRBD1
V gene: TRBV7-9
J gene: TRBJ1-6
CDR3 protein: CASSLGRSGQGALGALHF
CDR3 DNA: TGTGCCAGCAGCCTAGGCCGTTCCGGACAGGGGGCCCTTGGTGCCCTCCACTTT

clone size: NA
D gene: NA
V gene: TRBV13
J gene: TRBJ2-7
CDR3 protein: CASSPRGSGSYEQYF
CDR3 DNA: TGTGCCAGCAGCCCCCGGGGTAGCGGCTCCTACGAGCAGTACTTC

clone size: NA
D gene: NA
V gene: TRBV5-1
J gene: TRBJ2-3
CDR3 protein: CASSLRILKSADTQYF
CDR3 DNA: TGCGCCAGCAGCTTGCGTATTCTAAAAAGCGCAGATACGCAGTATTTT

clone size: NA
D gene: TRBD1
V gene: TRBV19
J gene: TRBJ1-2
CDR3 protein: CASSIRRRGTGNYGYTF
CDR3 DNA: TGTGCCAGTAGTATAAGGCGGCGGGGGACAGGAAACTATGGCTACACCTTC

clone size: NA
D gene: NA
V gene: TRBV5-4
J gene: TRBJ2-1
CDR3 protein: CASSLERRSNEQFF
CDR3 DNA: TGTGCCAGCAGCTTGGAGCGCCGGTCCAATGAGCAGTTCTTC

clone size: NA
D gene: NA
V gene: TRBV7-2
J gene: TRBJ2-1
CDR3 protein: CASSFTSEQFF
CDR3 DNA: TGTGCCAGCAGCTTTACGAGCGAGCAGTTCTTC

clone size: NA
D gene: NA
V gene: TRBV20-1
J gene: TRBJ1-2
CDR3 protein: CSARDRGGYTF
CDR3 DNA: TGCAGTGCTAGAGATCGAGGCGGCTACACCTTC

clone size: NA
D gene: TRBD2
V gene: TRBV7-9
J gene: TRBJ2-1
CDR3 protein: CASSTGVAGPYNEQFF
CDR3 DNA: TGTGCCAGCAGCACCGGGGTAGCGGGGCCCTACAATGAGCAGTTCTTC

clone size: NA
D gene: NA
V gene: TRBV2
J gene: TRBJ1-2
CDR3 protein: CAYRHVPNYGYTF
CDR3 DNA: TGTGCCTACAGGCATGTACCTAACTATGGCTACACCTTC

clone size: NA
D gene: TRBD1
V gene: TRBV9
J gene: TRBJ2-1
CDR3 protein: CASSVTGEGFGEQFF
CDR3 DNA: TGTGCCAGCAGCGTTACAGGGGAAGGGTTCGGTGAGCAGTTCTTC

clone size: NA
D gene: NA
V gene: TRBV6-5
J gene: TRBJ1-6
CDR3 protein: CASSYSMGARNSPLHF
CDR3 DNA: TGTGCCAGCAGTTACTCGATGGGGGCGCGTAATTCACCCCTCCACTTT

clone size: few
D gene: TRBD1
V gene: TRBV4-3
J gene: TRBJ2-5
CDR3 protein: CASSRTGGILETQYF
CDR3 DNA: TGCGCCAGCAGCCGGACAGGGGGCATTTTAGAGACCCAGTACTTC

clone size: once
D gene: TRBD1
V gene: TRBV9
J gene: TRBJ2-2
CDR3 protein: CASSVGTVLSGELFF
CDR3 DNA: TGTGCCAGCAGCGTCGGGACAGTTCTCTCCGGGGAGCTGTTTTTT

clone size: NA
D gene: TRBD1
V gene: TRBV14
J gene: TRBJ1-2
CDR3 protein: CASSQVTTGKGYTF
CDR3 DNA: TGTGCCAGCAGCCAAGTGACGACAGGGAAAGGCTACACCTTC

clone size: once
D gene: TRBD1
V gene: TRBV30
J gene: TRBJ1-1
CDR3 protein: CAWSDPQGARPNTEAFF
CDR3 DNA: TGTGCCTGGAGTGACCCTCAGGGGGCTCGGCCGAACACTGAAGCTTTCTTT

clone size: once
D gene: TRBD1
V gene: TRBV11-2
J gene: TRBJ1-3
CDR3 protein: CASSATGEAAGNTIYF
CDR3 DNA: TGTGCCAGCAGCGCGACAGGGGAGGCTGCTGGAAACACCATATATTTT

clone size: NA
D gene: NA
V gene: TRBV5-4
J gene: TRBJ1-1
CDR3 protein: CASSLGFQDSSLYTEAFF
CDR3 DNA: TGTGCCAGCAGCTTGGGGTTTCAGGACAGTTCGTTGTACACTGAAGCTTTCTTT

clone size: NA
D gene: TRBD2
V gene: TRBV7-2
J gene: TRBJ2-7
CDR3 protein: CASSTRRGGLFYEQYF
CDR3 DNA: TGTGCCAGCAGCACACGGCGGGGGGGCCTTTTTTACGAGCAGTACTTC

clone size: NA
D gene: NA
V gene: TRBV28
J gene: TRBJ1-2
CDR3 protein: CASIDRPPIYGYTF
CDR3 DNA: TGTGCCAGCATCGACAGGCCTCCAATATATGGCTACACCTTC

clone size: NA
D gene: TRBD1
V gene: TRBV5-6
J gene: TRBJ1-5
CDR3 protein: CASSLATGGSNQPQHF
CDR3 DNA: TGTGCCAGCAGCTTGGCTACAGGGGGAAGCAATCAGCCCCAGCATTTT

clone size: NA
D gene: TRBD2
V gene: TRBV6-8
J gene: TRBJ2-3
CDR3 protein: CASSPTSGADTQYF
CDR3 DNA: TGTGCCAGCAGTCCGACTAGCGGGGCAGATACGCAGTATTTT

clone size: NA
D gene: TRBD1
V gene: TRBV28
J gene: TRBJ2-3
CDR3 protein: CASSYSGQSTDTQYF
CDR3 DNA: TGTGCCAGCAGTTACTCGGGACAGAGCACAGATACGCAGTATTTT

clone size: NA
D gene: NA
V gene: TRBV5-8
J gene: TRBJ1-5
CDR3 protein: CASSTYSNQPQHF
CDR3 DNA: TGTGCCAGCAGCACCTATAGCAATCAGCCCCAGCATTTT

clone size: NA
D gene: NA
V gene: TRBV6-1
J gene: TRBJ2-7
CDR3 protein: CASTEGREPYEQYF
CDR3 DNA: TGTGCCAGCACCGAGGGCCGAGAACCTTACGAGCAGTACTTC

clone size: NA
D gene: NA
V gene: TRBV6-6
J gene: TRBJ2-3
CDR3 protein: CASRAGAGTDTQYF
CDR3 DNA: TGTGCCAGCCGGGCGGGCGCCGGCACAGATACGCAGTATTTT

clone size: NA
D gene: TRBD2
V gene: TRBV2
J gene: TRBJ2-5
CDR3 protein: CASSEAPSGGTQETQYF
CDR3 DNA: TGTGCCAGCAGTGAAGCCCCTAGCGGGGGGACACAAGAGACCCAGTACTTC

clone size: NA
D gene: TRBD1
V gene: TRBV5-6
J gene: TRBJ2-6
CDR3 protein: CASSLGQGFSGANVLTF
CDR3 DNA: TGTGCCAGCAGCTTGGGACAGGGCTTTTCTGGGGCCAACGTCCTGACTTTC

clone size: NA
D gene: NA
V gene: TRBV4-1
J gene: TRBJ1-2
CDR3 protein: CASSHETRGTAPNYGYTF
CDR3 DNA: TGCGCCAGCAGCCATGAAACCCGGGGGACGGCGCCTAACTATGGCTACACCTTC

clone size: NA
D gene: NA
V gene: TRBV27
J gene: TRBJ1-1
CDR3 protein: CAGPLEEGDTEAFF
CDR3 DNA: TGTGCCGGCCCCCTAGAGGAGGGAGACACTGAAGCTTTCTTT

clone size: NA
D gene: TRBD1
V gene: TRBV5-1
J gene: TRBJ1-3
CDR3 protein: CASSFDRASGNTIYF
CDR3 DNA: TGCGCCAGCAGCTTCGACAGGGCTTCTGGAAACACCATATATTTT

clone size: NA
D gene: NA
V gene: TRBV15
J gene: TRBJ1-6
CDR3 protein: CATSRTGSQGIGSPLHF
CDR3 DNA: TGTGCCACCAGCAGAACGGGAAGCCAAGGGATTGGTTCACCCCTCCACTTT

clone size: NA
D gene: TRBD1
V gene: TRBV2
J gene: TRBJ2-7
CDR3 protein: CASIIGMGQRTSYEQYF
CDR3 DNA: TGTGCCAGCATTATTGGGATGGGACAGAGGACTTCCTACGAGCAGTACTTC

clone size: NA
D gene: NA
V gene: TRBV28
J gene: TRBJ1-3
CDR3 protein: CASSLTHEAGNTIYF
CDR3 DNA: TGTGCCAGCAGTTTAACACATGAGGCTGGAAACACCATATATTTT

clone size: NA
D gene: NA
V gene: TRBV14
J gene: TRBJ1-1
CDR3 protein: CASSQPTGRTFF
CDR3 DNA: TGTGCCAGCAGCCAACCAACAGGGAGAACTTTCTTT

clone size: NA
D gene: NA
V gene: TRBV28
J gene: TRBJ1-1
CDR3 protein: CASSPETGPDTEAFF
CDR3 DNA: TGTGCCAGCAGTCCAGAGACAGGCCCGGACACTGAAGCTTTCTTT

clone size: NA
D gene: NA
V gene: TRBV6-6
J gene: TRBJ1-1
CDR3 protein: CASSNRPCADTEAFF
CDR3 DNA: TGTGCCAGCAGTAACCGGCCCTGTGCGGACACTGAAGCTTTCTTT

clone size: NA
D gene: NA
V gene: TRBV7-9
J gene: TRBJ1-1
CDR3 protein: CASTPWRPQQTNTEAFF
CDR3 DNA: TGTGCCAGCACCCCTTGGAGGCCGCAACAGACGAACACTGAAGCTTTCTTT

clone size: NA
D gene: NA
V gene: TRBV21-1
J gene: TRBJ2-6
CDR3 protein: CASSITPGGSSGANVLTF
CDR3 DNA: TGTGCCAGCAGCATCACTCCCGGGGGGAGCTCTGGGGCCAACGTCCTGACTTTC

clone size: NA
D gene: NA
V gene: TRBV19
J gene: TRBJ1-4
CDR3 protein: CASSMWRDATNEKLFF
CDR3 DNA: TGTGCCAGTAGTATGTGGAGGGATGCAACTAATGAAAAACTGTTTTTT

clone size: NA
D gene: TRBD1
V gene: TRBV6-6
J gene: TRBJ2-7
CDR3 protein: CASSYPGQGYEQYF
CDR3 DNA: TGTGCCAGCAGTTATCCGGGACAGGGCTACGAGCAGTACTTC

clone size: NA
D gene: TRBD1
V gene: TRBV18
J gene: TRBJ1-1
CDR3 protein: CASSQLHRGKDTEAFF
CDR3 DNA: TGTGCCAGCTCACAACTCCACAGGGGGAAGGACACTGAAGCTTTCTTT

clone size: NA
D gene: TRBD2
V gene: TRBV4-1
J gene: TRBJ2-2
CDR3 protein: CATGRLEGGTGELFF
CDR3 DNA: TGCGCCACAGGCCGCTTGGAGGGAGGGACCGGGGAGCTGTTTTTT

clone size: NA
D gene: TRBD1
V gene: TRBV6-5
J gene: TRBJ2-3
CDR3 protein: CASSYAPGTGDDTQYF
CDR3 DNA: TGTGCCAGCAGTTACGCCCCCGGGACAGGGGACGATACGCAGTATTTT

clone size: NA
D gene: TRBD1
V gene: TRBV2
J gene: TRBJ2-3
CDR3 protein: CSQQLGRGLADTQYF
CDR3 DNA: TGTTCGCAGCAGCTGGGTAGGGGGCTCGCAGATACGCAGTATTTT

clone size: NA
D gene: NA
V gene: TRBV5-1
J gene: TRBJ2-5
CDR3 protein: CASRPNLQSQETQYF
CDR3 DNA: TGCGCCAGCAGGCCTAATCTACAGAGCCAAGAGACCCAGTACTTC

clone size: few
D gene: NA
V gene: TRBV2
J gene: TRBJ1-1
CDR3 protein: CASARTGRGPLRGYDTEAFF
CDR3 DNA: TGTGCCAGCGCAAGAACAGGGCGAGGGCCCCTGAGGGGCTACGACACTGAAGCTTTCTTT

clone size: NA
D gene: NA
V gene: TRBV20-1
J gene: TRBJ1-1
CDR3 protein: CSYMNTEAFF
CDR3 DNA: TGCAGTTATATGAACACTGAAGCTTTCTTT

clone size: NA
D gene: TRBD2
V gene: TRBV13
J gene: TRBJ2-1
CDR3 protein: CASSLNGLAPSNNEQFF
CDR3 DNA: TGTGCCAGCAGCTTAAACGGACTAGCACCTTCCAACAATGAGCAGTTCTTC

clone size: few
D gene: NA
V gene: TRBV7-2
J gene: TRBJ2-5
CDR3 protein: CASSLQGRETQYF
CDR3 DNA: TGTGCCAGCAGCTTACAGGGGCGCGAGACCCAGTACTTC

clone size: NA
D gene: NA
V gene: TRBV18
J gene: TRBJ1-5
CDR3 protein: CASSPDRSGGYSNQPQHF
CDR3 DNA: TGTGCCAGCTCACCAGATAGATCGGGGGGGTATAGCAATCAGCCCCAGCATTTT

clone size: NA
D gene: NA
V gene: TRBV5-1
J gene: TRBJ1-4
CDR3 protein: CASSYFGATNEKLFF
CDR3 DNA: TGCGCCAGCAGCTATTTCGGAGCAACTAATGAAAAACTGTTTTTT

clone size: NA
D gene: NA
V gene: TRBV5-1
J gene: TRBJ1-1
CDR3 protein: CASTFSDSTEAFF
CDR3 DNA: TGCGCCAGCACGTTCTCTGATAGCACTGAAGCTTTCTTT